This TCR beta chain was observed in a study of blood T cell repertoires in COVID-19. Study-level background: T cells, B-cell-depleted T cells, or PBMCs supplied cDNA or gDNA.

Profiling relied on immunoSEQ multiplex PCR, and the TCRdb table lists in-frame clones only, not all of them. This sample has fewer than 300,000 clones, with roughly 90% found just once. The CDR3 extends over 14 amino acids. With 5 bases removed from V and 5 bases from J, the gap between germline ends came to 19 bases. CDR1 GTSNPN and CDR2 SVGIG come from the germline V gene (reference sequence). This sequence originates from a woman aged 25 to 39 with COVID-19, enrolled during active disease. The material sequenced was peripheral blood. The rearrangement uses TRBV30 and TRBJ2-7; tentative D call: TRBD2 (6 bases). As DNA, the CDR3 is TGTGCCTGGGCCCTGTCTAGGAGGGCAGACGAGCAGTACTTC. Residues: CAWALSRRADEQYF.